This TCR beta chain was identified in a study of T cell responses to AZD1222 COVID-19 vaccine. Findings and caveats of the study: It should be noted that donors were predominantly white British and more often female, and clonal diversity was possibly underestimated. Baseline seropositivity characterized only six AZD1222 recipients.

TCRdb's table, derived via immunoSEQ multiplex PCR, lists solely in-frame clones and lacks some. The sample lists roughly 110,000 clones, around 81% occurring once. V lost 0 bases and J 2 bases, leaving 10 bases between the germline ends. CDR3 length: 15 residues. CDR1 is KGHSH and CDR2 is LQKENI in the germline V gene. This clone was seen a single time. Its antigen remains unknown. The sequenced sample was peripheral blood, obtained on day 0 of AZD1222 vaccination. The chain links TRBV18 to TRBJ1-2; tentative D call: TRBD1 (6 bases). The sequence came from an adult in good health. Here the CDR3 reads CASSPPNRANYGYTF. The CDR3 region has the DNA TGTGCCAGCTCACCACCCAACAGGGCGAACTATGGCTACACCTTC.